This TCR beta chain was recovered during a study of blood T cell repertoires in COVID-19. Study overall: There were acute and convalescent COVID-19 samples, and they came from the United States, Italy and Spain.

How the authors handled the data: Reference gene primer amplification gave nucleated cell count estimates. This table comes from immunoSEQ multiplex PCR, and its TCRdb copy is limited to in-frame clones, with some not included. That table supplies the V and J calls and clone size; D and trimming were determined from the DNA. The sample holds roughly 72,000 clones, 88% seen once. The sample was peripheral blood. The TCR sequence derives from a human donor in a cohort sampled during active COVID-19.

In DNA form, the CDR3 reads TGTGCCAGCACTCTTCGCCGGGACAGGCCCTACGAGCAGTACTTC. Protein product: CASTLRRDRPYEQYF. V usage is TRBV27 and J usage is TRBJ2-7; 8 positions match TRBD1. The CDR3 covers 15 residues. With 7 bases clipped from V and 2 bases from J, the junction kept 10 bases outside the gene matches. Germline V gene data show CDR1 as MNHEY and CDR2 as SMNVEV (reference sequence).